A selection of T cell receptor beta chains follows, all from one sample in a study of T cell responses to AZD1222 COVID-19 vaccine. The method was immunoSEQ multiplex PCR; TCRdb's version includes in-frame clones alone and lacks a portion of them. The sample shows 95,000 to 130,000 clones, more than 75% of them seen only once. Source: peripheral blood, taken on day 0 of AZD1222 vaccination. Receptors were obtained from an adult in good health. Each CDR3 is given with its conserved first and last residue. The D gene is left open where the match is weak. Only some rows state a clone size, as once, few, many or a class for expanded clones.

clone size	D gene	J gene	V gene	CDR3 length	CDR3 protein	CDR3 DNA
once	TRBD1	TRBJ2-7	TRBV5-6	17	CASSFFDRGRGTREQYF	TGTGCCAGCAGCTTTTTCGACAGGGGGCGAGGGACTAGAGAGCAGTACTTC
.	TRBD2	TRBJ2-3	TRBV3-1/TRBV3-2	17	CASSPYRTSGSTDTQYF	TGTGCCAGCAGCCCGTATAGGACTAGCGGAAGCACAGATACGCAGTATTTT
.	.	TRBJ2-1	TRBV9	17	CASSVVSAPAIGNEQFF	TGTGCCAGCAGCGTAGTATCCGCCCCCGCGATTGGGAATGAGCAGTTCTTC
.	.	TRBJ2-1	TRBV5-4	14	CASSGGEVYNEQFF	TGTGCCAGCTCCGGGGGTGAGGTCTACAATGAGCAGTTCTTC
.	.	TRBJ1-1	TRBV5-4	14	CASRLQDPNTEAFF	TGTGCCAGCAGGCTACAGGATCCGAACACTGAAGCTTTCTTT
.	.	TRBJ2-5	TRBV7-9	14	CASSLAQGVETQYF	TGTGCCAGCAGCTTAGCACAGGGAGTAGAGACCCAGTACTTC
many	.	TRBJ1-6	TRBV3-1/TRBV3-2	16	CASSQKVSSYNSPLHF	TGTGCCAGCAGCCAAAAAGTGAGCTCCTATAATTCACCCCTCCACTTT
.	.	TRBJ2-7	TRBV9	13	CASSVGGAGEQYF	TGTGCCAGCAGCGTAGGAGGGGCGGGCGAGCAGTACTTC
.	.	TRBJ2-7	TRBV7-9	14	CASSPERGYHEQYF	TGTGCCAGCAGCCCGGAGAGGGGTTACCACGAGCAGTACTTC
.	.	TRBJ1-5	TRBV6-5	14	CASSYYRGNQPQHF	TGTGCCAGCAGTTACTACAGGGGCAATCAGCCCCAGCATTTT
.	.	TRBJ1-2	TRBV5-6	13	CASSLGRIYGYTF	TGTGCCAGCAGCTTGGGCAGGATATATGGCTACACCTTC
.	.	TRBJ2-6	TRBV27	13	CATGVARANVLTF	TGTGCCACCGGGGTCGCCAGGGCCAACGTCCTGACTTTC
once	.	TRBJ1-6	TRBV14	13	CASSQDLVSPLHF	TGTGCCAGCAGCCAAGATCTGGTTTCACCCCTCCACTTT
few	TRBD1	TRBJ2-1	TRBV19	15	CASSYRGLSVNEQFF	TGTGCCAGTAGTTACAGGGGCCTCTCCGTGAATGAGCAGTTCTTC
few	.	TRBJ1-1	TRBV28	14	CASRPPNRNTEAFF	TGTGCCAGCAGACCACCCAACCGGAACACTGAAGCTTTCTTT
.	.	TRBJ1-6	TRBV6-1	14	CASSESVYNSPLHF	TGTGCCAGCAGTGAATCCGTGTATAATTCACCCCTCCACTTT
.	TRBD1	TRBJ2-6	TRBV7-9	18	CASSPGTGSFSGANVLTF	TGTGCCAGCAGCCCCGGGACAGGGAGTTTCTCTGGGGCCAACGTCCTGACTTTC
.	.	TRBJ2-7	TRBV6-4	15	CASSDPKENLYEQYF	TGTGCCAGCAGTGACCCGAAAGAGAACCTCTACGAGCAGTACTTC
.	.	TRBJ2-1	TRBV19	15	CASSIVGVSYNEQFF	TGTGCCAGTAGTATTGTGGGAGTCTCCTACAATGAGCAGTTCTTC
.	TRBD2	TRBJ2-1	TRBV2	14	CARGLAGTYNEQFF	TGTGCCAGGGGACTAGCGGGAACCTACAATGAGCAGTTCTTC
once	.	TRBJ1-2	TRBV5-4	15	CASSLAGRNNYGYTF	TGTGCCAGCAGCTTGGCCGGAAGAAATAACTATGGCTACACCTTC
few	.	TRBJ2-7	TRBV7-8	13	CASSLAQAVEQYF	TGTGCCAGCAGCTTAGCGCAGGCTGTCGAGCAGTACTTC
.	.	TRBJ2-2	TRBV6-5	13	CASKALNTGELFF	TGTGCCAGCAAGGCGCTGAACACCGGGGAGCTGTTTTTT
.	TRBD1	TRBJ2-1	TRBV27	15	CASSSPRQGGNEQFF	TGTGCCAGCAGTTCCCCCAGACAGGGCGGCAATGAGCAGTTCTTC
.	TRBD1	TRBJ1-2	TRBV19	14	CASSPGQGTYGYTF	TGTGCCAGTAGTCCGGGACAGGGGACGTATGGCTACACCTTC